The 2 T cell receptor beta chains below all came from one sample that was sequenced in a study of cytomegalovirus exposure and HLA in healthy donors. TCRdb's copy holds only in-frame clones and misses some; the assay was immunoSEQ multiplex PCR. The sample consists of over 50,000 clones, 95% to 97% of them appearing once. Sample: PBMCs. The receptors were gathered from a young woman in good health and CMV-seronegative.

This clone has only one observation. The chain carries TRBV7-2 and TRBJ2-5; 7 bases fit TRBD1. J gave up 5 bases and V 3 bases, and 9 bases lay outside the gene matches. The CDR3 is 15 amino acids. Germline CDR1 reads SGHTA; CDR2 reads FQGNSA. CDR3 amino acids: CASSFIQRGRETQYF. As DNA, the CDR3 is TGTGCCAGCAGCTTTATCCAAAGGGGGCGGGAGACCCAGTACTTC.

This chain uses TRBV19 with TRBJ2-3, with a weak D call TRBD1 (6 bases). Trimming left V 5 bases short and J 6 bases short, with 12 bases between. CDR1 and CDR2 from the germline V gene are LNHDA and SQIVND (reference sequence). This CDR3 spans 13 amino acids. CDR3 bases: TGTGCCAGTAGTTTACAGGGTGCCGATACGCAGTATTTT. Protein: CASSLQGADTQYF.